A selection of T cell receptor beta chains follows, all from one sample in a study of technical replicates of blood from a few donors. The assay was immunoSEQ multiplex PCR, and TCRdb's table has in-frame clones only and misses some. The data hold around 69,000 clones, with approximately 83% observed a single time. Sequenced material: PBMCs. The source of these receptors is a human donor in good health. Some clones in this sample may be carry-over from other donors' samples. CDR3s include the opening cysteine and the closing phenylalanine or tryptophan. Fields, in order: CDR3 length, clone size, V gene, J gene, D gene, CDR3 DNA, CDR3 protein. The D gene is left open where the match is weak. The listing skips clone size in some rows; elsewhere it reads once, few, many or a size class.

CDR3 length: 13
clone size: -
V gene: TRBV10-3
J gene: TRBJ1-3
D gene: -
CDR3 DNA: TGTGCCATTTCCACAGGGAATGGAAACACCATATATTTT
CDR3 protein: CAISTGNGNTIYF

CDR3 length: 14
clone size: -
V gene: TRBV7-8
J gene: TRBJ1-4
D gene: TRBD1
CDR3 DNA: TGTGCCAGCAGCGGGGGACAGGGGGACCGAAAACTGTTTTTT
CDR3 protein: CASSGGQGDRKLFF

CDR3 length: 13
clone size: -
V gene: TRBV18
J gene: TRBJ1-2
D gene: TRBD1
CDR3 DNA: TGTGCCAGCTCACCGGGACAGGAGTATGGCTACACCTTC
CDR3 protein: CASSPGQEYGYTF

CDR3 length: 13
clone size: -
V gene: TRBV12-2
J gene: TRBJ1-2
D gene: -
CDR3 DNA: TGTGCAAGACCTGCGGGGCAGGGCTGTGGCTACACCTTC
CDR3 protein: CARPAGQGCGYTF

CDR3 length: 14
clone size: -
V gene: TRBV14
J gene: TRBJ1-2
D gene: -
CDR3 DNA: TGTGCCAGCAGCCAAGTTAACACGGAGTATGGCTACACCTTC
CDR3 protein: CASSQVNTEYGYTF

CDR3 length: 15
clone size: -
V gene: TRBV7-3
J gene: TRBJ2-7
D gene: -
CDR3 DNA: TGTGCCAGCAGCTTAACAAGCGGGTACACCTACGAGCAGTACTTC
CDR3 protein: CASSLTSGYTYEQYF

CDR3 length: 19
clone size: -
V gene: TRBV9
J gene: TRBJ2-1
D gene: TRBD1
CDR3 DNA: TGTGCCAGCAGCGTAGCTTGGGGACAGGGATCGGCCTCCTACAATGAGCAGTTCTTC
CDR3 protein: CASSVAWGQGSASYNEQFF

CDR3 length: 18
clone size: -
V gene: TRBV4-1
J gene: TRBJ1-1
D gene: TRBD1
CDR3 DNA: TGCGCCAGCAGCCGCCTTAAATTGAGGCAGGGGGTGGGCACTGAAGCTTTCTTT
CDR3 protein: CASSRLKLRQGVGTEAFF

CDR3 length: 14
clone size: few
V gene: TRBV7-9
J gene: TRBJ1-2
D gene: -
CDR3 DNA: TGTGCCAGCAGCTTAGATGCAGGGCTCTATGGCTACACCTTC
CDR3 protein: CASSLDAGLYGYTF

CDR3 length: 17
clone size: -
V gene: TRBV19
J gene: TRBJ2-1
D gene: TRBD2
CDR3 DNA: TGTGCCAGCTTCGGACTAGCGGGCTCAAGCTCCTACAATGAGCAGTTCTTC
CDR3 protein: CASFGLAGSSSYNEQFF

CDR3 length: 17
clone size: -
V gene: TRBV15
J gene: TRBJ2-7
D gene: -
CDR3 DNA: TGTGCCACCAGCGGCTCGGGGAACAACGCGGTAGCTGCCGAGCAGTACTTC
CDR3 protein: CATSGSGNNAVAAEQYF

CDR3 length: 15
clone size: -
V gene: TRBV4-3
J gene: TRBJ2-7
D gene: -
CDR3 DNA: TGCGCCAGCAGCCGAGACAGGGGAGGGTCCTACGAGCAGTACTTC
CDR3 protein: CASSRDRGGSYEQYF

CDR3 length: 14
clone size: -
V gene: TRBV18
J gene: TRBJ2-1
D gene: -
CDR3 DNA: TGTGCCAGCTCACTGGAGGTAAGGATCGGTGAGCAGTTCTTC
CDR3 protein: CASSLEVRIGEQFF

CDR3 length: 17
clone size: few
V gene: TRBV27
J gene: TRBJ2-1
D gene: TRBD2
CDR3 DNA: TGTGCCAGCAGTTTTTCGCCCTTGGGACTAGCTCCCAATGAGCAGTTCTTC
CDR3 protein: CASSFSPLGLAPNEQFF

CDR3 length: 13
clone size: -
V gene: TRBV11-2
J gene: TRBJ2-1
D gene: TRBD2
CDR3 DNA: TGTGCCAGCAGCGGAACGACTAGCGGGAAGCAGTTCTTC
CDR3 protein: CASSGTTSGKQFF

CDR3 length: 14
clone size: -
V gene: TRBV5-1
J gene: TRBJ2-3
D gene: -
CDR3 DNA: TGCGCCAGCACCAAGGGGGGGGCGGCAGATACGCAGTATTTT
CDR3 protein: CASTKGGAADTQYF

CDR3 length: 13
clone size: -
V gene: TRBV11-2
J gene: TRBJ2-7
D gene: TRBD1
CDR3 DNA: TGTGCCAGCAGCCTTAGACAGGGATACGAGCAGTACTTC
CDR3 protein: CASSLRQGYEQYF

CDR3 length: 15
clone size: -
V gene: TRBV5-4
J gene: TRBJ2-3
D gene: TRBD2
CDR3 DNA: TGTGCCAGCAGCTTGACCGCGGGGGGGGCAGATACGCAGTATTTT
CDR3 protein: CASSLTAGGADTQYF